Each of the 19 T cell receptor beta chains below was sequenced from the same sample in a study of blood T cell repertoires in COVID-19. Produced via immunoSEQ multiplex PCR; TCRdb's table is partial and in-frame only. The sample holds around 60,000 clones; roughly four fifths are singletons and the top ten take more than 8.5%. Sequenced input: peripheral blood. The receptors come from a man aged 50 or older with COVID-19, enrolled during active disease.

The genes are TRBV5-4 and TRBJ1-6, with D possibly TRBD1 on 5 matching bases. The CDR3 has 15 residues. Germline CDR1 reads SGHNT; CDR2 reads YYREEE (reference sequence). Between the trimmed V and J ends, which lost 6 bases and 10 bases, there was a span of 20 bases. The CDR3: CASTSGGGAGSPLHF. CDR3 sequence (DNA): TGTGCCAGCACCTCCGGAGGCGGGGCCGGCTCACCCCTCCACTTT. The whole variable domain, remainder taken from reference TRBV5-4 and TRBJ1-6, is ETGVTQSPTHLIKTRGQQVTLRCSSQSGHNTVSWYQQALGQGPQFIFQYYREEENGRGNFPPRFSGLQFPNYSSELNVNALELDDSALYLCASTSGGGAGSPLHFGNGTRLTVT.

The chain uses TRBV7-9 and TRBJ1-2; TRBD1 matches at 8 bases. The V segment lost 6 bases and the J segment 6 bases; nucleotides outside the gene matches: 12. Germline CDR1 is SEHNR and CDR2 is FQNEAQ (reference sequence). The CDR3 is made up of 15 amino acids. DNA for the CDR3: TGTGCCAGCAGTTGGAACCAGGGGGCAAACGATGGCTACACCTTC. Its translation: CASSWNQGANDGYTF.

This chain joins TRBV27 and TRBJ1-6; D remains unclear. The V and J ends lost 6 bases and 0 bases respectively, with 18 bases between them. This CDR3 region has 18 residues. Germline V gene data show CDR1 as MNHEY and CDR2 as SMNVEV (reference sequence). The CDR3 DNA reads as TGTGCCAGCAGACCAGGCCAGCCGGCGAGCTCCTATAATTCACCCCTCCACTTT. This gives the protein CASRPGQPASSYNSPLHF.

This chain links TRBV28 with TRBJ2-1; D not certain. The V end lost 8 bases, the J end lost 7 bases, and 9 bases lay between the germline ends. This CDR3 contains 11 residues. Germline CDR1 is MDHEN and CDR2 is SYDVKM. Here the CDR3 reads CASRLMNEQFF. DNA of the CDR3: TGTGCCAGCCGACTGATGAATGAGCAGTTCTTC.

The chain has TRBV7-2 and TRBJ2-2, with TRBD1 as a possible D gene (5 bases). The CDR3 covers 16 residues. Germline CDR1 SGHTA, CDR2 FQGNSA. Trimming took 0 bases from V and 7 from J, leaving 15 bases between them. For the CDR3, the DNA is TGTGCCAGCAGCTTAGCGCTAAGTAGGGGTTTCGGGGAGCTGTTTTTT. Its translation is CASSLALSRGFGELFF.

The V and J genes are TRBV6-5 and TRBJ2-3; D gene uncertain. The V gene lost 6 bases and the J gene lost 2 bases, with 12 bases spanning the gap. The CDR3 sequence is 14 residues long. Per germline, CDR1 MNHEY and CDR2 SVGAGI. DNA for the CDR3: TGTGCCAGCAGGAGAAACAGCTTCACAGATACGCAGTATTTT. Translated, it gives CASRRNSFTDTQYF.

The chain employs TRBV30 and TRBJ1-2; 7 bases align to TRBD1. The V and J ends lost 2 bases and 6 bases, in that order; junction bases with no gene match: 12. Germline assignment: CDR1 GTSNPN and CDR2 SVGIG (reference sequence). The CDR3 runs 15 residues. The CDR3 spells CAWSRNRGPRNGYTF. The CDR3 nucleotides are TGTGCCTGGAGTCGAAACAGGGGCCCAAGGAATGGCTACACCTTC.

The genes are TRBV27 and TRBJ2-7; no clear D. The germline CDR1 and CDR2 sequences are MNHEY and SMNVEV (reference sequence). This CDR3 has 14 amino acids. V dropped 4 bases and J dropped 0 bases, with 10 bases sitting between them. CDR3 nucleotides: TGTGCCAGCAGTTCCGGTGGTAGCTCCTACGAGCAGTACTTC. Translated, it gives CASSSGGSSYEQYF.

The V call is TRBV5-1, the J call TRBJ2-3; TRBD2 matches 12 bases. J lost 2 bases, V lost 0 bases, and 13 bases had no gene match. Germline V gene lookup returns CDR1 SGHRS and CDR2 YFSETQ. There are 20 residues in the CDR3. For the CDR3, the DNA is TGCGCCAGCAGCTTGGGGGCAGGACTAGCGGGACCCGGGCCCACAGATACGCAGTATTTT. It specifies CASSLGAGLAGPGPTDTQYF.

This clone was detected once. The V gene is TRBV11-3, the J gene TRBJ2-2; 9 nucleotides match TRBD1. V dropped 5 bases and J dropped 4; count of bases not matched to a gene: 8. Germline V lookup: CDR1 SGHNT, CDR2 YENEEA. This CDR3 is built from 16 residues. For the CDR3, the DNA is TGTGCCAGCAGCCCGCAGACAGGGGGAATCACCGGGGAGCTGTTTTTT. This translates into CASSPQTGGITGELFF.

J is TRBJ2-7 and V is TRBV10-3; D is possibly TRBD2 (6 bases). Germline loops: CDR1 ENHRY, CDR2 SYGVKD. The V end was cut by 4 bases, the J end by 3 bases, with 13 bases between. The CDR3 runs to 14 residues. DNA of the CDR3: TGTGCCATCAGTGCGGGAGTATCCGGCTACGAGCAGTACTTC. Protein: CAISAGVSGYEQYF.

The chain uses TRBV9 and TRBJ1-4; TRBD1 matches at 9 bases. V gave up 3 bases and J gave up 4 bases; unmatched junction bases: 4. Germline CDR1 and CDR2: SGDLS and YYNGEE. The CDR3 is 15 residues long. This chain's CDR3 is CASSAPGQGNEKLFF. As DNA, the CDR3 is TGTGCCAGCAGCGCCCCGGGACAGGGTAATGAAAAACTGTTTTTT.

This clone was seen more than once but under ten times. The CDR3: CASSLGYSYEQYF. CDR3 DNA sequence: TGTGCCAGCAGCTTAGGTTACAGCTACGAGCAGTACTTC. The J gene is TRBJ2-7, the V gene TRBV7-8, with D hard to call. Per the germline V gene, CDR1 is SGHVS and CDR2 is FQNEAQ. The CDR3 totals 13 residues. V lost 1 base to trimming and J lost 3 bases, with 7 bases between them.

The rearrangement joins TRBV30 to TRBJ1-5, with D hard to call. Germline V gene sequence: CDR1 GTSNPN, CDR2 SVGIG (reference sequence). V shed 1 base and J shed 4 bases, with 23 bases lying between them. The CDR3 runs to 18 residues. CDR3: CAWSGPWAERLDNQPQHF. The CDR3 DNA is TGTGCCTGGAGTGGTCCTTGGGCAGAAAGGCTCGATAATCAGCCCCAGCATTTT.

The V and J genes are TRBV28 and TRBJ2-2; 8 bases line up with TRBD1. V lost 2 bases, J lost 8 bases, and 4 bases stayed unmatched. Germline V gives CDR1 MDHEN, CDR2 SYDVKM. This CDR3 contains 14 residues. The CDR3 region is CASSLLRGLGELFF. CDR3 nucleotide sequence: TGTGCCAGCAGTTTACTCAGGGGGCTGGGGGAGCTGTTTTTT.

This clone has just one count. J is TRBJ1-4 and V is TRBV19, with 7 nucleotides matching TRBD1. Germline V lookup: CDR1 LNHDA, CDR2 SQIVND (reference sequence). V trimming: 5 bases; J trimming: 0 bases; junction bases outside the gene matches: 3. There are 15 residues in the CDR3. The CDR3 sequence is CASSRQGATNEKLFF. CDR3 DNA: TGTGCCAGTAGTCGACAGGGTGCAACTAATGAAAAACTGTTTTTT.

This chain joins TRBV7-2 and TRBJ2-7, with TRBD1 matching 8 bases. The ends lost 5 bases at V and 5 bases at J; junction bases unmatched: 5. Germline-derived CDR1 and CDR2 are SGHTA and FQGNSA. The CDR3 extends over 13 amino acids. The CDR3 DNA follows: TGTGCCAGCAGCGCTGACAGGGGCGACGAGCAGTACTTC. Translated, it gives CASSADRGDEQYF.

This clone was detected only once. J is TRBJ2-5 and V is TRBV30; D is perhaps TRBD2 (5 bases). CDR1 is GTSNPN and CDR2 is SVGIG in the germline V gene (reference sequence). The CDR3 is 13 residues long. With 0 bases removed from V and 5 bases from J, the gap between germline ends came to 10 bases. CDR3 sequence reads: CAWSVGGLETQYF. CDR3 bases: TGTGCCTGGAGTGTTGGAGGACTTGAGACCCAGTACTTC.

This chain links TRBV3-1 (or the pseudogene TRBV3-2) with TRBJ2-5, with TRBD2 identical over 10 bases. J gave up 5 bases and V 1 base, and 7 bases lay outside the gene matches. Germline V gene lookup returns CDR1 LGHDT and CDR2 YNNKEL (reference sequence). The CDR3 length is 16 residues. The CDR3 is CASSQVTGTSDETQYF. The CDR3 nucleotides read TGTGCCAGCAGCCAAGTCACCGGGACTAGCGATGAGACCCAGTACTTC.